These 8 T cell receptor beta chains originate from one sample sequenced in a study. One entry per CDR3 protein results from TCRdb running MiXCR on the RT-PCR reads. The data hold about 680,000 distinct CDR3 sequences, with approximately 15% observed a single time. The source material was memory CD4+ T cells from blood. These receptor sequences come from a female donor in good health, serving as a healthy control.

In this sample, this clonotype turned up a few times. J is TRBJ1-1 and V is TRBV10-3, with 8 bases aligning to TRBD1. From germline, CDR1 is ENHRY and CDR2 SYGVKD. The CDR3 runs to 14 residues. With 5 bases clipped from V and 3 bases from J, the junction kept 5 bases outside the gene matches. The CDR3 sequence is CAISTTGEHTEAFF. Here the CDR3 DNA reads TGTGCCATCAGTACGACAGGGGAACACACTGAAGCTTTCTTT.

This clonotype was detected ten times or more. The gene calls are TRBV4-1 and TRBJ2-7; 7 nucleotides agree with TRBD2. Per germline, CDR1 MGHRA and CDR2 YSYEKL. V lost 1 base and J lost 3; bases outside the gene matches: 6. The CDR3 is made up of 15 amino acids. DNA of the CDR3: TGCGCCAGCAGCCAAGCTAGCGGCGTCTTCTACGAGCAGTACTTC. It yields the protein CASSQASGVFYEQYF.

The rearrangement uses TRBV20-1 and TRBJ2-7; TRBD1 matches at 10 bases. Per the germline V gene, CDR1 is DFQATT and CDR2 is SNEGSKA (reference sequence). J was trimmed by 6 bases and V by 0 bases; bases with no gene match: 11. The CDR3 consists of 16 residues. The CDR3 loop is CSAREPGTGVSGEQYF. CDR3 sequence (DNA): TGCAGTGCTAGAGAACCAGGGACAGGGGTTTCCGGCGAGCAGTACTTC.

This clonotype was counted only a few times. This chain connects TRBV20-1 to TRBJ1-6, with 8 bases fitting TRBD1. This CDR3 has 13 residues. J was trimmed by 10 bases and V by 5 bases; bases with no gene match: 7. The germline gives CDR1 DFQATT, CDR2 SNEGSKA (reference sequence). The CDR3, as DNA: TGCAGTGCTCCGGACAGGGTTAACTCACCCCTCCACTTT. Translating it yields CSAPDRVNSPLHF.

At least ten counts were recorded for this clonotype. The chain uses TRBV20-1 and TRBJ1-1; unclear D gene. CDR1 is DFQATT and CDR2 is SNEGSKA in the germline V gene (reference sequence). The ends were cut back, 6 bases at V and 0 bases at J, with 8 bases in the middle. CDR3 length equals 12 residues. This CDR3 is CSAVLLNTEAFF. The CDR3 DNA is TGCAGTGCGGTTCTGTTGAACACTGAAGCTTTCTTT.

This clonotype appeared a single time. This rearrangement joins TRBV4-3 to TRBJ2-1, with D hard to call. V lost 1 base and J 3 bases, leaving 7 bases between the germline ends. The CDR3 covers 14 residues. The germline V gene encodes CDR1 LGHNA and CDR2 YSLEER. CDR3 sequence reads: CASSQVFFYNEQFF. The CDR3, as DNA: TGCGCCAGCAGCCAAGTCTTCTTCTACAATGAGCAGTTCTTC.

This clonotype turned up a few times. J is TRBJ2-2 and V is TRBV24-1, with TRBD1 matching over 12 bases. The CDR3 is 18 residues long. Germline CDR1 and CDR2: KGHDR and SFDVKD. J was trimmed by 5 bases and V by 9 bases; bases with no gene match: 15. The CDR3 DNA sequence: TGTGCCACCGCTGAGCCTGAGGGACAGGGGGCAAAGACCGGGGAGCTGTTTTTT. This sequence encodes CATAEPEGQGAKTGELFF.

This chain connects TRBV6-5 to TRBJ2-5, with a weak D call TRBD2 (6 bases). The CDR3 has 14 residues. The V end was cut by 3 bases, the J end by 9 bases, with 17 bases between. Germline values: CDR1 MNHEY, CDR2 SVGAGI. The DNA of the CDR3 is TGTGCCAGCAGTTATGACGTCGGAGGGGTCGCCCAGTACTTC. It encodes CASSYDVGGVAQYF.